These T cell receptor beta chains were read from a single sample in a study of cytomegalovirus exposure and HLA in healthy donors. Data came from immunoSEQ multiplex PCR; TCRdb stores just in-frame clones and leaves some out. In the table there are 55,000 to 70,000 clones, about 91% of which are singletons. The sequencing sample was made of PBMCs. Receptors were obtained from a woman under 40 in good health and CMV-seronegative. Each CDR3 is given with its conserved first and last residue. A D gene is named only where the DNA matches it firmly. Clone size is shown for a subset of rows, as once, few, many or a class of expanded clone.

V: TRBV29-1; size: NA; D: TRBD2; J: TRBJ2-7; CDR3: CSVQSGEGRRQQGF; DNA: TGCAGCGTCCAGTCCGGGGAGGGACGTCGCCAGCAGGGCTTC
V: TRBV4-2; size: NA; D: TRBD1; J: TRBJ1-1; CDR3: CASSLGQGPEAFF; DNA: TGTGCCAGCAGCCTGGGACAGGGCCCTGAAGCTTTCTTT
V: TRBV6-6; size: NA; D: NA; J: TRBJ1-2; CDR3: CASSYELAGHYGYTF; DNA: TGTGCCAGCAGTTACGAATTGGCAGGTCATTATGGCTACACCTTC
V: TRBV6-5; size: NA; D: NA; J: TRBJ2-5; CDR3: CASRGTPETQYF; DNA: TGTGCCAGCAGGGGGACACCCGAGACCCAGTACTTC
V: TRBV7-9; size: NA; D: TRBD2; J: TRBJ2-5; CDR3: CASSLLAGAETQYF; DNA: TGTGCCAGCAGCTTATTAGCGGGAGCAGAGACCCAGTACTTC
V: TRBV30; size: NA; D: NA; J: TRBJ2-2; CDR3: CAWTETRAGELFF; DNA: TGTGCCTGGACCGAGACCAGGGCCGGGGAGCTGTTTTTT
V: TRBV19; size: once; D: TRBD1; J: TRBJ1-3; CDR3: CASSTTGARGNTIYF; DNA: TGTGCCAGTAGTACGACAGGGGCAAGAGGAAACACCATATATTTT
V: TRBV6-5; size: NA; D: NA; J: TRBJ1-4; CDR3: CASSPRQRANEKLFF; DNA: TGTGCCAGCAGTCCTCGACAGCGGGCTAATGAAAAACTGTTTTTT
V: TRBV25-1; size: NA; D: TRBD2; J: TRBJ2-2; CDR3: CATLLAVYATGELFF; DNA: TGTGCCACTCTACTAGCGGTATATGCCACCGGGGAGCTGTTTTTT
V: TRBV7-9; size: NA; D: NA; J: TRBJ1-5; CDR3: CASSRGSNQPQHF; DNA: TGTGCCAGCAGCCGGGGAAGCAATCAGCCCCAGCATTTT
V: TRBV7-9; size: few; D: TRBD1; J: TRBJ2-7; CDR3: CASSDPGGRDEQYF; DNA: TGTGCCAGCAGCGACCCAGGGGGAAGGGACGAGCAGTACTTC
V: TRBV5-1; size: NA; D: TRBD1; J: TRBJ2-5; CDR3: CASSFQGQDQETQYF; DNA: TGCGCCAGCAGCTTTCAGGGACAGGACCAAGAGACCCAGTACTTC
V: TRBV10-3; size: NA; D: NA; J: TRBJ1-5; CDR3: CAISAKEAGQPQHF; DNA: TGTGCCATCAGTGCGAAGGAGGCAGGACAGCCCCAGCATTTT
V: TRBV2; size: NA; D: NA; J: TRBJ1-4; CDR3: CASSELSFSVREKLFF; DNA: TGTGCCAGCAGTGAATTAAGTTTCTCAGTAAGAGAAAAACTGTTTTTT
V: TRBV9; size: once; D: TRBD2; J: TRBJ2-2; CDR3: CASFPSGRALDTGELFF; DNA: TGTGCCAGCTTCCCTAGCGGGAGGGCCCTCGACACCGGGGAGCTGTTTTTT
V: TRBV2; size: NA; D: NA; J: TRBJ2-6; CDR3: CASSEGGGDSGANVLTF; DNA: TGTGCCAGCAGTGAGGGTGGCGGAGACTCTGGGGCCAACGTCCTGACTTTC
V: TRBV11-2; size: NA; D: TRBD2; J: TRBJ2-1; CDR3: CASLAGGPGWVNEQFF; DNA: TGTGCCAGCCTAGCGGGAGGACCGGGGTGGGTCAATGAGCAGTTCTTC
V: TRBV29-1; size: NA; D: NA; J: TRBJ2-3; CDR3: CSVVPQHTPDTQYF; DNA: TGCAGCGTTGTACCACAACACACCCCAGATACGCAGTATTTT
V: TRBV11-1; size: once; D: NA; J: TRBJ1-2; CDR3: CASSRGYGYTF; DNA: TGTGCCAGCAGCCGGGGGTATGGCTACACCTTC
V: TRBV5-3; size: NA; D: TRBD2; J: TRBJ2-1; CDR3: CARSCPGTRIPNEQFF; DNA: TGTGCCAGAAGCTGCCCCGGGACTAGGATTCCAAATGAGCAGTTCTTC
V: TRBV28; size: NA; D: NA; J: TRBJ2-5; CDR3: CAGRGAGETQYF; DNA: TGTGCCGGTAGAGGCGCGGGAGAGACCCAGTACTTC
V: TRBV1; size: NA; D: NA; J: TRBJ2-5; CDR3: CTSICIAGGSETQYF; DNA: TGCACCAGCATTTGTATCGCGGGAGGGTCGGAGACCCAGTACTTC
V: TRBV2; size: few; D: NA; J: TRBJ1-2; CDR3: CASSRQGHGYTF; DNA: TGTGCCAGCAGCCGTCAGGGCCATGGCTACACCTTC
V: TRBV11-2; size: NA; D: TRBD2; J: TRBJ2-2; CDR3: CASSLAGLESNTGELFF; DNA: TGTGCCAGCAGCTTAGCGGGACTAGAGTCGAACACCGGGGAGCTGTTTTTT
V: TRBV7-8; size: NA; D: TRBD1; J: TRBJ1-3; CDR3: CASSTGGWDTIYF; DNA: TGTGCCAGCAGCACAGGGGGATGGGACACCATATATTTT
V: TRBV7-6; size: NA; D: NA; J: TRBJ1-5; CDR3: CASSPDPGSRSNQPQHF; DNA: TGTGCCAGCAGCCCCGATCCAGGGTCGCGCAGCAATCAGCCCCAGCATTTT
V: TRBV7-2; size: NA; D: TRBD2; J: TRBJ2-3; CDR3: CASSASGRVDTQYF; DNA: TGTGCCAGCAGCGCCAGCGGGAGGGTAGATACGCAGTATTTT
V: TRBV29-1; size: NA; D: TRBD1; J: TRBJ1-1; CDR3: CSATGQGNTEAFF; DNA: TGCAGCGCCACAGGACAGGGGAACACTGAAGCTTTCTTT
V: TRBV5-5; size: NA; D: NA; J: TRBJ2-7; CDR3: CASSTREPYEQYF; DNA: TGTGCCAGCAGCACCCGGGAACCCTACGAGCAGTACTTC
V: TRBV18; size: once; D: NA; J: TRBJ1-2; CDR3: CASSPAILNYGYTF; DNA: TGTGCCAGCTCACCAGCCATACTTAACTATGGCTACACCTTC
V: TRBV5-4; size: NA; D: NA; J: TRBJ1-1; CDR3: CASSLEGDGTEAFF; DNA: TGTGCCAGCAGCTTGGAAGGGGATGGCACTGAAGCTTTCTTT
V: TRBV7-3; size: NA; D: TRBD2; J: TRBJ2-1; CDR3: CASSPGLAGARGNEQFF; DNA: TGTGCCAGCAGCCCCGGACTAGCGGGAGCTAGGGGCAATGAGCAGTTCTTC
V: TRBV7-8; size: NA; D: NA; J: TRBJ2-4; CDR3: CASSDLVGHIQYF; DNA: TGTGCCAGCAGCGACCTTGTGGGGCACATTCAGTACTTC